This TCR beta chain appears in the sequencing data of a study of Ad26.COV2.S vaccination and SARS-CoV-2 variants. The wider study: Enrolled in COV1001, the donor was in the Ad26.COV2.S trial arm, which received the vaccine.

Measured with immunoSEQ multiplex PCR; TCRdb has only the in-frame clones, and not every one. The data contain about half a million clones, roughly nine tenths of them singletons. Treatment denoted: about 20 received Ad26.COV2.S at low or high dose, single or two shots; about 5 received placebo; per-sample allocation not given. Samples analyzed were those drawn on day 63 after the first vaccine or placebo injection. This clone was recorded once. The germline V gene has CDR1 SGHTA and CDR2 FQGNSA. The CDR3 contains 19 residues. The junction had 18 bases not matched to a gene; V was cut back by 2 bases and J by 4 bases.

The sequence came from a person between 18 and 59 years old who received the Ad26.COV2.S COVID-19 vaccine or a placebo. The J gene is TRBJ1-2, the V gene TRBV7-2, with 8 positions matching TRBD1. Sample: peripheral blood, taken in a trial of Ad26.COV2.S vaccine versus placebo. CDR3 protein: CASSLQKGQGLFVAYGYTF. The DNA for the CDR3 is TGTGCCAGCAGCTTACAAAAAGGACAGGGCTTATTTGTTGCCTATGGCTACACCTTC. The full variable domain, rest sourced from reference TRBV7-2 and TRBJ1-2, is GAGVSQSPSNKVTEKGKDVELRCDPISGHTALYWYRQSLGQGLEFLIYFQGNSAPDKSGLPSDRFSAERTGGSVSTLTIQRTQQEDSAVYLCASSLQKGQGLFVAYGYTFGSGTRLTVV.